One sample yielded the 3 T cell receptor beta chains listed below, sequenced in a study of molecular identifiers for immune sequencing clone quantification (dated by TCRdb to 2016 to 2019). The library was prepared using PCR. These reads were obtained on a NextSeq 500. TCRdb reprocessed the public reads (quality trimming at Q25 with fastp, clone calling with MiXCR) and kept in-frame beta chains. Each CDR3 protein gets just one entry, which takes the most common genes and DNA from the rows behind it. The sample has over 50,000 distinct CDR3 sequences on record, more than 35% of them singletons. In total, the top ten clones hold 3.8% of the sample. Sequenced sample: naive CD8+ T cells from blood, with Jurkat cell RNA spiked in. The label giving this sample's cell subset or site can be read as: FACS-sorted CD8+CD4-CCR7+CD45RA+ naive T cells. The receptors stem from a human donor in good health. Some libraries in this study had Jurkat cell RNA spiked in.

There are a few counts of this clonotype. J is TRBJ2-7 and V is TRBV7-8, with a tentative D call TRBD2 (6 bases). The V and J ends lost 5 bases and 0 bases respectively, with 17 bases between them. The CDR3 totals 16 residues. Looked up from germline, CDR1 is SGHVS and CDR2 is FQNEAQ. Written as DNA, the CDR3 is TGTGCCAGCAGCCTAACCTACTCGGGAGCCTCCTACGAGCAGTACTTC. This translates into CASSLTYSGASYEQYF.

Turning to this clonotype: A much larger clone lies a single base off, so this may be a read error. This chain uses TRBV6-5 with TRBJ2-2; D gene uncertain. Germline values: CDR1 MNHEY, CDR2 SVGAGI. This CDR3 is 17 amino acids long. V gave up 8 bases and J gave up 5 bases, with 24 bases separating them. CDR3: CASGFAFYRGSTGELFF. CDR3 in DNA: TGTGCCAGCGGTTTTGCCTTCTATCGCGGCTCAACCGGGGAGCTGTTTTTT.

The sample holds a few counts of this clonotype. This sequence joins TRBV28 and TRBJ2-2; 8 bases align to TRBD2. The germline V gene has CDR1 MDHEN and CDR2 SYDVKM. The V gene end was trimmed by 6 bases and the J gene end by 4 bases; junction bases not matched to a gene: 4. This CDR3 has 14 amino acids. The CDR3 DNA sequence: TGTGCCAGCAGAGGGCTAGCGGGCACCGGGGAGCTGTTTTTT. Protein sequence: CASRGLAGTGELFF. The whole variable domain, filled in from reference TRBV28 and TRBJ2-2, reads DVKVTQSSRYLVKRTGEKVFLECVQDMDHENMFWYRQDPGLGLRLIYFSYDVKMKEKGDIPEGYSVSREKKERFSLILESASTNQTSMYLCASRGLAGTGELFFGEGSRLTVL.